Sequencing of this T cell receptor (beta chain) was carried out in a study of cytomegalovirus exposure and HLA in healthy donors. Study overall: Assignment to the Caucasian-associated ancestry cluster applied to more than 75% of the 300 to 500 genotyped donors.

The V gene's germline CDR1 is SGDLS and CDR2 YYNGEE. With 3 bases removed from V and 5 bases from J, the gap between germline ends came to 9 bases. There are 13 residues in the CDR3. The PCR contained 60 Vbeta and 13 Jbeta primers. Produced via immunoSEQ multiplex PCR; TCRdb's table is partial and in-frame only. The repertoire holds 150,000 or so clones, with roughly 78% as singletons. To note about this clone: Its antigen remains unidentified.

The study, taken as a whole, reports: In vitro work confirmed that a few CMV-associated chains recognize CMV antigens. In a later analysis, at a false discovery rate of 0.05, under 20,000 TCR beta sequences matched HLA alleles.

The V gene is TRBV9, the J gene TRBJ2-1; D not resolved. Sequenced sample: PBMCs. The sequence came from a woman between 50 and 59 years old in good health and CMV-seropositive. CDR3 protein: CASSAFTHNEQFF. The CDR3, as DNA: TGTGCCAGCAGCGCGTTTACACACAATGAGCAGTTCTTC.